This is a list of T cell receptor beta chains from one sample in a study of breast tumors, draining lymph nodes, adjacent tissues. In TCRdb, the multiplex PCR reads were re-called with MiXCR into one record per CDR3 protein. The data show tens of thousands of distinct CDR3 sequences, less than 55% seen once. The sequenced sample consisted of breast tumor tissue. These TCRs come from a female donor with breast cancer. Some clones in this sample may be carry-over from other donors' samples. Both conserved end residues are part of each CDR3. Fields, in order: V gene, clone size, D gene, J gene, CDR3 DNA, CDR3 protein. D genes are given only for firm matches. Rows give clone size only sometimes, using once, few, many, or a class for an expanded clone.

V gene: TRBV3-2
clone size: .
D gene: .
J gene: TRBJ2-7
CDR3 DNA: TGTGCCAGCAGCCAAGAAGCTATTGGCGGGAGCTCCTACGAGCAGTACTTC
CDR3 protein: CASSQEAIGGSSYEQYF

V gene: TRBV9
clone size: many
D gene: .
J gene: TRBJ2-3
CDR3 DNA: TGTGCCAGCAGCGTAGGGACGACGGGAAGCACAGATACGCAGTATTTT
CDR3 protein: CASSVGTTGSTDTQYF

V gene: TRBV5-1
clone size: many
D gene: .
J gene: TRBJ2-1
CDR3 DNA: TGCGCCAGCACCCCGTATGGCGGGACCCCCAATGAGCAGTTCTTC
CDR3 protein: CASTPYGGTPNEQFF

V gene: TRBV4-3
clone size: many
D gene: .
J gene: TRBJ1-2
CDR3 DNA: TGCGCCAGCAGCCAGGCGGGACGAGGGAGTGGCTACACCTTC
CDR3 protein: CASSQAGRGSGYTF

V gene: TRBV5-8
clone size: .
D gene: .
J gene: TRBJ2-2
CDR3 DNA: .
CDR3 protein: CASSLGEYDYEQYFGPGTGELFF

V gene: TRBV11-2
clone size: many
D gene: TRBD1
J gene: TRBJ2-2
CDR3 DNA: TGTGCCAGCAGCCTCGGACAGGGGGCGGGGGAGCTGTTTTTT
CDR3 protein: CASSLGQGAGELFF

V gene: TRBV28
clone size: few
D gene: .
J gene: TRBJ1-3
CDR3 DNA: TGTGCCAGCAGTTTATTCGAGGGCTCTGGAAACACCATATATTTT
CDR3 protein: CASSLFEGSGNTIYF

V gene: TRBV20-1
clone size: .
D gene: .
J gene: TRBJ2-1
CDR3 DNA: TGCAGTGCTAGAGAATTTGCCGGGACATACAGGGAGCAGTTCTTC
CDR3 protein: CSAREFAGTYREQFF

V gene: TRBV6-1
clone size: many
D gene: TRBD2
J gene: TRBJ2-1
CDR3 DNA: TGTGCCAGCAGGAAAGTAGCGGGAGAGGTTGAGCAGTTCTTC
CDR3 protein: CASRKVAGEVEQFF

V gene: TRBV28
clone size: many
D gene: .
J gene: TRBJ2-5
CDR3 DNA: TGTGCCAGCAGTTTGTATAGCAATCTAGAGACCCAGTACTTC
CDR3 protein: CASSLYSNLETQYF

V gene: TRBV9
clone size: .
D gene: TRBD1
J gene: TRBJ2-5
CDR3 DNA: TGTGCCAGCAGCGTAGTGGGACAGGCCGGAGAGACCCAGTACTTC
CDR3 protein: CASSVVGQAGETQYF

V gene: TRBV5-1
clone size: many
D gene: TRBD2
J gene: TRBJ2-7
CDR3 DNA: TGCGCCACCAGGGGACTAGGGACCTACGAGCAGTACTTC
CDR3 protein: CATRGLGTYEQYF

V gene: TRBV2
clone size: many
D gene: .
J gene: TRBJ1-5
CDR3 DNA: TGTGCCAGTAGGAGCGGCAGGGGTTCTCAGCCCCAGCATTTT
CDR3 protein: CASRSGRGSQPQHF

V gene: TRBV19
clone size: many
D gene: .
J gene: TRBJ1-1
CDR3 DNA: TGTGCCAGTAGTATGGGGCAGAACACTGAAGCTTTCTTT
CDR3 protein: CASSMGQNTEAFF

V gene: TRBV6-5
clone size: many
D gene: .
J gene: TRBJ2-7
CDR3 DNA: TGTGCCAGCAGGGAGTCCTACGAGCAGTACTTC
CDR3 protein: CASRESYEQYF

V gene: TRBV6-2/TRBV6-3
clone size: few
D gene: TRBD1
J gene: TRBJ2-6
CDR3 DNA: TGTGCCAGCAGTCCTTCGGACAGGGGTTCAACTGGGGCCAACGTCCTGACTTTC
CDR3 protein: CASSPSDRGSTGANVLTF

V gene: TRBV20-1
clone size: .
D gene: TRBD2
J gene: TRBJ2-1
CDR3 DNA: TGCAGTGCTAGTACGCGTAGCGGGAGGGCTTCCTCGTCTAATGAGCAGTTCTTC
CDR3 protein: CSASTRSGRASSSNEQFF

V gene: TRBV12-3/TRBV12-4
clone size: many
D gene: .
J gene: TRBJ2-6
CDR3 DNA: TGTGCCAGCAGTTTAGTCGGGTATACCGGGGCCAACGTCCTGACTTTC
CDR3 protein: CASSLVGYTGANVLTF

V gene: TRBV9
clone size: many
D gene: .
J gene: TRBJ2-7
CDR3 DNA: TGTGCCAGCAGCGTAGATCAAGGGGGGTACGAGCAGTACTTC
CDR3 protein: CASSVDQGGYEQYF

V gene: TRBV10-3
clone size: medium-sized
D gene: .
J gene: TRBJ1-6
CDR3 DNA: TGTGCCATCAATGACAGGCTGGGCTATAATTCACCCCTCCACTTT
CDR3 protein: CAINDRLGYNSPLHF

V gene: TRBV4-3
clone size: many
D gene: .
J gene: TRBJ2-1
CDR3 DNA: TGCGCCAGCAGCCAAGAGTTTGCGGAACAATACAATGAGCAGTTCTTC
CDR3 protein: CASSQEFAEQYNEQFF

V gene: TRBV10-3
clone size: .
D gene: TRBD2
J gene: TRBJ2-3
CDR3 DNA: TGTGCCATCAGTTATACCGGGACTAGCGGGAGGTCGGATACGCAGTATTTT
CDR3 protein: CAISYTGTSGRSDTQYF

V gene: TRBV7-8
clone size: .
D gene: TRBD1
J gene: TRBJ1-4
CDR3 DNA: TGTGCCAGCAGCCCCAGGACAGGGCCCACTACAACTAATGAAAAACTGTTTTTT
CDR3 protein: CASSPRTGPTTTNEKLFF

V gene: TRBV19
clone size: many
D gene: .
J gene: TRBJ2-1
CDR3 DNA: TGTGCCAGTAGTATAAAAGGAGCCTCCTACAATGAGCAGTTCTTC
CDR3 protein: CASSIKGASYNEQFF

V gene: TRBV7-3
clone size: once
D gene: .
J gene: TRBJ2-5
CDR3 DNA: TGTGCCAGCAGCGACCCGGACGGAACCTATCACAATGAGACCCAGTACTTC
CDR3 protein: CASSDPDGTYHNETQYF

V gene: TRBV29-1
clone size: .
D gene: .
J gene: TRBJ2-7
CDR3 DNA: TGCAGCGCCCAGGGTGCCTCCTACGAGCAGTACTTC
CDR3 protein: CSAQGASYEQYF

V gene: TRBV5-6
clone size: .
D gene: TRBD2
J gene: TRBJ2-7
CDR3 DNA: TGTGCCAGCAGCAGCTACGGGACTAGCGGGAGCCACGAGCAGTACTTC
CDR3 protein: CASSSYGTSGSHEQYF

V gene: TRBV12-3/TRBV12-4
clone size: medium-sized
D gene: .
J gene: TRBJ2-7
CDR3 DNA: TGTGCCAGCAGTTTTCGGGGGGCAGGAGGTATGGACGAGCAGTACTTC
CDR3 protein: CASSFRGAGGMDEQYF

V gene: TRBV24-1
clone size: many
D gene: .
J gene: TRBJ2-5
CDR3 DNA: TGTGCCACCAGTGATCGGAGGGGGGCGGGGGAGACCCAGTACTTC
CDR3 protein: CATSDRRGAGETQYF

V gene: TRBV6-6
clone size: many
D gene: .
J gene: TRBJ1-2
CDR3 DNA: TGTGCCAGCAGCCCCACCCTCCGGGACATTGGTGGCTACACCTTC
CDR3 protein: CASSPTLRDIGGYTF

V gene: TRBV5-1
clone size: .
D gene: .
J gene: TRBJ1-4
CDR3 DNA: TGCGCCAGCAGCACCTCGACGGGAATAGGGGAAAAACTGTTTTTT
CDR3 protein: CASSTSTGIGEKLFF

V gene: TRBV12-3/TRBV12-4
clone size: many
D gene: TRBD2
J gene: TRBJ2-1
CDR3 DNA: TGTGCCAGCACCTCTTCTCCCAGGACTAGCGGGATGAATGAGCAGTTCTTC
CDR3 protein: CASTSSPRTSGMNEQFF

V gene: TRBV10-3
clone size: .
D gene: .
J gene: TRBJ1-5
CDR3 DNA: TGTGCCAGCACCGAGGGTAGGGCTCAGCCCCAGCATTTT
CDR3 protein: CASTEGRAQPQHF

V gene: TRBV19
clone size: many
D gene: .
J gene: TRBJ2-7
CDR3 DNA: TGTGCCAGTAGTATAGACCACGGATACGAGCAGTACTTC
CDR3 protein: CASSIDHGYEQYF

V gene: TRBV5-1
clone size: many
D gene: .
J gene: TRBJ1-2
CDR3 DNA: TGCGCCAGCAGCTTGGGCTCGGGAGAGAACTATGGCTACACCTTC
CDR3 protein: CASSLGSGENYGYTF

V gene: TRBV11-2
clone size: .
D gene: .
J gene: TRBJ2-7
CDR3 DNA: TGTGCCAGCAGCTTATCCGGGCTTCCTGGCGAGCAGTACTTC
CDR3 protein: CASSLSGLPGEQYF

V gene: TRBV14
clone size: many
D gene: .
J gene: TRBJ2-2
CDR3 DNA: TGTGCCAGCAGCCACCTCATGGTCCGTAACACCGGGGAGCTGTTTTTT
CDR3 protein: CASSHLMVRNTGELFF

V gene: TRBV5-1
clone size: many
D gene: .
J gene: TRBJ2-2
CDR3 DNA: TGCGCCAGCAGCTTGGACGTCCTCGGGAACACCGGGGAGCTGTTTTTT
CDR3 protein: CASSLDVLGNTGELFF

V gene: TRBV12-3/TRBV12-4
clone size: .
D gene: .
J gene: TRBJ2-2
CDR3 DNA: TGTGCCAGCAGTTTGTACGGGAGTTCTCACAATGAGCAGTTTTTT
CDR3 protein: CASSLYGSSHNEQFF

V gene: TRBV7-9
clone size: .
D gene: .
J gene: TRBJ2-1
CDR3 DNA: TGTGCCAGCAGCGACACTAATGAGCGGCTCTTC
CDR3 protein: CASSDTNERLF

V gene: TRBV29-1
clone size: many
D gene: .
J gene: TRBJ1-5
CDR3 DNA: TGCAGCGTTGCCACCCGAACCGATAGCAATCAGCCCCAGCATTTT
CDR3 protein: CSVATRTDSNQPQHF

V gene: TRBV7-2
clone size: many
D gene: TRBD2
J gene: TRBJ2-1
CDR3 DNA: TGTGCCAGCAGCTTCACGAGACTAGCGTACAATGAGCAGTTCTTC
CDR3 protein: CASSFTRLAYNEQFF

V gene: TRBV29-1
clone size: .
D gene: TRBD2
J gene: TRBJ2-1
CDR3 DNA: TGCAGCGTTGGTCTCAGGGAAACCGAGCGGGAGGAACCCTGGACACGCCAGCTCTTC
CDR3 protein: CSVGLRETEREEPWTRQLF

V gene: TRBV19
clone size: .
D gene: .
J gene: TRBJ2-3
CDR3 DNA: TGTGCCAGTAGTTTCAGGGGCAGCACAGATACGCAGTATTTT
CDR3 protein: CASSFRGSTDTQYF

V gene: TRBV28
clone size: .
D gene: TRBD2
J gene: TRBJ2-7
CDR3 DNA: TGTGCCAGCAGTTACCGCGGGGGGGGCGAGCAGTACTTC
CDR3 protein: CASSYRGGGEQYF

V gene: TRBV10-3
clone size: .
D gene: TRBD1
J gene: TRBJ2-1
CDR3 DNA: TGTGCCAGGGCAGGACAGGGGCACAATGAGCAGTTCTTC
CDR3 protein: CARAGQGHNEQFF

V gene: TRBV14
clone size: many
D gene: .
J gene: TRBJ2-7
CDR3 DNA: TGTGCCAGCAGCCCAGGACGTCAGCATGGGGGCGAGCAGTACTTC
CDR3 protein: CASSPGRQHGGEQYF

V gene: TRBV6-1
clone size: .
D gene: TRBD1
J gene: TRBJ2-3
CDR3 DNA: TGTGCCAGCACCCACCCGGGACAGGGCACAGATACGCAGTATTTT
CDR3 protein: CASTHPGQGTDTQYF

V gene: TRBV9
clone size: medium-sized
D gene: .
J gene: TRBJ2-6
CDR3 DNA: TGTGCCAGCAGCGTAGGATGGGGAGCCGGGGCCAACGTCCTGACTTTC
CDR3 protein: CASSVGWGAGANVLTF

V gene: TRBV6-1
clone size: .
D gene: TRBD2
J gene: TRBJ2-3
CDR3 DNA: TGTGCCAGCAGTCACGGAGCGGGAGTCCCCGATACGCAGTATTTT
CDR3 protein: CASSHGAGVPDTQYF

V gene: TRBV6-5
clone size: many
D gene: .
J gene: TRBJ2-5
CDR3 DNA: TGTGCCAGCAGTTATGCAGGGGAAGAGACCCAGTACTTC
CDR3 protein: CASSYAGEETQYF

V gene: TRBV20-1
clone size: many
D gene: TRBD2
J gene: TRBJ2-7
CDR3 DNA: TGCAGTGCTTCGGGGACCACTAGCGGCTACGAGCAGTACTTC
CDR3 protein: CSASGTTSGYEQYF

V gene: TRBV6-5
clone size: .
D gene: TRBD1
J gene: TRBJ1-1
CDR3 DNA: TGTGCCAGCAGTTCCGCTCCAGGGGGCGCGGTAGCTTTCTTT
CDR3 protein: CASSSAPGGAVAFF

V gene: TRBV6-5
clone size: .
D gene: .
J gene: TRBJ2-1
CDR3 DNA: TGTGCCAGCGGTGCCCCCCCCCGGAATGAGCAGTTCTTC
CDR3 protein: CASGAPPRNEQFF

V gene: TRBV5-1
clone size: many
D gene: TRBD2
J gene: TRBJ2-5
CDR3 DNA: TGCGCCAGCAGCCTCGGGACTAGCAATTCAAAGTGGGAAGAGACCCAGTACTTC
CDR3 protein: CASSLGTSNSKWEETQYF